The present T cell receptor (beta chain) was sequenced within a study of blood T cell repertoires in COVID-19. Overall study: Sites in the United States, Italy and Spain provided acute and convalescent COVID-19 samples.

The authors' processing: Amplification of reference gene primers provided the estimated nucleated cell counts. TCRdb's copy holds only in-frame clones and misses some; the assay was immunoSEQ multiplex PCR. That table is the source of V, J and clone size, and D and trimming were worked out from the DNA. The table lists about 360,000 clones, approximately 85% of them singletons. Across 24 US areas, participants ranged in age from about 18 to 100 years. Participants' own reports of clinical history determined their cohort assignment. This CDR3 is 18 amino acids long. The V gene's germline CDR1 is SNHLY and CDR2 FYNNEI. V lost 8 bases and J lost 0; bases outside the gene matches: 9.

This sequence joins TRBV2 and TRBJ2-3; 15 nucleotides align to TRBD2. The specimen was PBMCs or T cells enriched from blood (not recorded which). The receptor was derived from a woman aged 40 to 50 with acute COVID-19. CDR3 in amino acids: CASPWRTSGGASTDTQYF. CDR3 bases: TGTGCCAGCCCCTGGAGGACTAGCGGGGGGGCTAGCACAGATACGCAGTATTTT.